The sequence of this T cell receptor (beta chain) was determined in a study of regulatory T cells in long-lasting Graves disease. Construction of the TCR beta libraries employed iRepertoire HTBI primers in conjunction with Arm-PCR of CDR3 regions. TCRdb re-derived calls from the multiplex PCR reads in MiXCR, one entry per CDR3 protein. The sample records about 440,000 distinct CDR3 sequences, approximately 15% being singletons. The time point denotes: newly diagnosed GD, antithyroid drugs for less than 3 months. Making the TCR library involved RNA that had been extracted from PBMCs. Germline CDR1 KGHSH, CDR2 LQKENI. The CDR3 totals 14 residues. Turning to this clonotype: A clone one base away is much larger, so this may be a read error.

These data also formed part of another study, on T cells in Graves' hyperthyroidism and ophthalmopathy. As that study records: Diagnoses were established using clinical symptoms, serum thyroxine and TRAb, thyroid ultrasound and orbital computed tomography.

The chain joins TRBV18 to TRBJ1-5, with D perhaps TRBD1 (6 bases). The closer fit of TRBJ2-3 to the DNA end suggests the J call may be wrong. The clonotype originates from a woman aged 25-40 years with Graves disease. Sequencing was performed on peripheral blood mononuclear cells (PBMCs), taken at new diagnosis, from a patient treated with antithyroid drugs. CDR3 residues: CASSHHRDNQPQYF. CDR3 nucleotides: TGTGCCAGCAGCCACCACAGGGATAATCAGCCCCAGTATTTT.